This T cell receptor (beta chain) originates from a study of spatial heterogeneity in lung cancer. General study findings and limits: Ubiquitous expanded tumor TCRs surfaced in blood more at resection than they did at follow-up.

This clonotype appeared a few times. The antigen is undetermined. Every TCR cDNA molecule bore a unique molecular identifier. TCRdb analysed the 5' RACE reads with MiXCR anew, one entry per CDR3 protein. The sample contains over 45,000 distinct CDR3 sequences, over 9.5% of which appear only once. The sample's time point: blood at routine non-recurrence follow-up after resection. Sequencing covered unsorted whole RNA taken from tumor, nontumor lung or frozen PBMC. The CDR3 extends over 15 amino acids. Germline loops: CDR1 MDHEN, CDR2 SYDVKM. The V end was cut by 5 bases, the J end by 4 bases, with 17 bases between.

This chain links TRBV28 with TRBJ1-2, with unresolved D. The origin of this receptor is a male donor with early-stage non-small cell lung cancer. Specimen: PBMCs, collected at follow-up. CDR3 in DNA: TGTGCCAGCAGTCCTTTTTCCGGGCAGCCCTATGGCTACACCTTC. Residues: CASSPFSGQPYGYTF.